This T cell receptor beta chain emerged from a study of CD8 T cells in Susac syndrome. The study, taken as a whole, reports: The CD4+ T cell repertoires, which came from Susac syndrome patients, showed no sign of clonal expansion.

Remarks on this clonotype: The antigen is unknown.

The RNA, about 0.45 to 1 ug, was put through reverse transcription using random hexamers. TCRdb used MiXCR to reprocess the immunoSEQ multiplex PCR reads, holding one entry per CDR3 protein. The sample holds 180,000 or so distinct CDR3 sequences; about 94% are singletons and the top ten take 0.095% to 0.1%. This clonotype was sampled from a human donor with Susac syndrome. Sequencing was performed on CD4+ T cells from PBMCs.

CDR3 coding DNA: TGCAGCGTTGGGGGAGGCGAAACTGAAGCTTTCTTT. Translated, it gives CSVGGGETEAFF. The rearrangement joins TRBV29-1 to TRBJ1-1; no reliable D call. Germline CDR1 and CDR2: SQVTM and ANQGSEA. Trimming removed 4 bases from V and 5 bases from J, with 11 bases in between. The CDR3 runs to 12 residues.